The present TCR beta chain was sequenced within a study of cytotoxic CD8 clonotypes in ibrutinib-treated CLL. The overall study: Response material was collected after a median about 12 months of treatment, range 6 to 36. The average sample held around 280,000 productive templates and 91,000 or so productive rearrangements.

This clone is a singleton in its sample. The antigen is not known. Some clones are missing from TCRdb's copy, which holds only in-frame ones; the method was immunoSEQ multiplex PCR. The sample lists about 160,000 clones; approximately 84% were seen once. Overall study results and limits: Elevated clonality accompanied ibrutinib response, with a return toward baseline values at progression. Few clonotypes were public, and these shrank or held steady under treatment.

CDR3 size: 17 residues. The receptor comes from a human donor with chronic lymphocytic leukemia. The chain uses TRBV21-1 and TRBJ1-1; TRBD1 was called by the table and not checked on the DNA. TRBV21-1 is a pseudogene locus. This material consisted of PBMCs, taken after 24 months of ibrutinib treatment. The CDR3 loop is CARIERGRIPMNTEAFF. The CDR3 DNA reads as TGTGCCAGAATAGAGAGGGGGCGGATACCAATGAACACTGAAGCTTTCTTT.